The clone carrying this T cell receptor beta chain was seen more than once but under ten times. As yet, its antigen is unknown. This sample was included in a study of human T cells and chemical hapten exposure. Findings of the study overall: Sensitizing to DPC left TCRs with a frequency above 1 in 1000 unaltered.

This CDR3 comprises 17 residues. V gave up 3 bases and J gave up 5 bases; unmatched junction bases: 12. Germline CDR1 is LGHDT and CDR2 is YNNKEL (reference sequence). The time point here: patch test 2, 6 weeks after DPC sensitization. Treatment meaning: therapeutic diphenylcyclopropenone sensitization with weekly scalp DPC. In the library, unique molecular identifiers were attached to individual cDNA molecules. In the original processing: Counting gave a median of 95,638 TCRs per sample, with values ranging from roughly 20,000 to 750,000. TCRdb reprocessed the RACE reads with MiXCR, giving one entry per CDR3 protein. Clone size and V and J calls follow TCRdb, not the original study. The data show more than 85,000 distinct CDR3 sequences, roughly 9.6% seen once.

The input for sequencing was whole blood, taken in connection with sensitization to the hapten diphenylcyclopropenone (DPC). This clonotype was sampled from a man aged 40-50 years with alopecia areata. Some clones in this sample may be carry-over from other donors' samples. V is TRBV3-1 and J is TRBJ2-1; 8 nucleotides line up with TRBD1. CDR3 bases: TGTGCCAGCAGCCATTACACGAACAGGGGGGAACACAATGAGCAGTTCTTC. It encodes CASSHYTNRGEHNEQFF.